A single sample is the source of the 8 T cell receptor beta chains below, sequenced in a study of blood T cell repertoires in COVID-19. The repertoire was sequenced with immunoSEQ multiplex PCR; TCRdb's copy has only in-frame clones and lacks some. The top ten clones hold around 0.85% of a sample with roughly 250,000 clones, approximately 90% of them seen once. Material: PBMCs or T cells enriched from blood (not recorded which). Source of these receptors: a man aged 50 to 59 who had been exposed to COVID-19.

V is TRBV6-1 and J is TRBJ1-6; 8 bases fit TRBD1. Germline trimming cut 3 bases from V and 8 bases from J; bases unmatched to any gene: 12. Per germline, CDR1 MNHNS and CDR2 SASEGT. This CDR3 is built from 17 residues. Here the CDR3 reads CASSEWVSGGYDSPLHF. DNA of the CDR3: TGTGCCAGCAGTGAGTGGGTTTCAGGGGGCTACGATTCACCCCTCCACTTT.

This clone was seen once. This chain uses TRBV5-1 with TRBJ2-5, with no clear D. The ends were cut back, 4 bases at V and 3 bases at J, with 13 bases in the middle. The CDR3 length is 14 residues. Germline CDR1 is SGHRS and CDR2 is YFSETQ. The CDR3 here is CASSRPDGEETQYF. Here the CDR3 DNA reads TGCGCCAGCAGCAGACCCGACGGAGAAGAGACCCAGTACTTC.

The chain couples TRBV2 to TRBJ1-2, with D possibly TRBD1 on 5 matching bases. Trimming took off 6 bases at V and 5 bases at J, with 13 bases between the two ends. Germline V gives CDR1 SNHLY, CDR2 FYNNEI. CDR3 size: 13 residues. The chain's CDR3 is CASRRGEAYGYTF. The CDR3 coding sequence is TGTGCCAGCAGGAGAGGGGAGGCGTATGGCTACACCTTC.

J is TRBJ2-2 and V is TRBV9; 7 bases fit TRBD1. Germline assignment: CDR1 SGDLS and CDR2 YYNGEE. CDR3 length: 16 amino acids. V gave up 0 bases and J gave up 3 bases; unmatched junction bases: 5. For the CDR3, the DNA is TGTGCCAGCAGCGTAGGTACAGGGGTGTACACCGGGGAGCTGTTTTTT. Protein: CASSVGTGVYTGELFF.

The chain links TRBV11-2 to TRBJ1-4; D is undetermined. The CDR3 covers 19 residues. Trimming pared 0 bases from V and 7 bases from J, leaving 24 bases between. The germline V gene encodes CDR1 SGHAT and CDR2 FQNNGV. In nucleotides, the CDR3 is TGTGCCAGCAGCTTAGACGCCCCCCTTATTTCCAGGTTGGGTGAAAAACTGTTTTTT. Translation gives CASSLDAPLISRLGEKLFF.

The rearrangement joins TRBV4-1 to TRBJ1-5; the D is unclear. From germline, CDR1 is MGHRA and CDR2 YSYEKL. The CDR3 sequence is 16 residues long. Between the trimmed V and J ends, which lost 4 bases and 4 bases, there was a span of 17 bases. CDR3: CASSLPPGRSNQPQHF. The CDR3 DNA reads as TGCGCCAGCAGCCTACCCCCCGGGAGATCAAATCAGCCCCAGCATTTT.

The chain combines TRBV5-5 with TRBJ2-1, with TRBD2 identical over 7 bases. Germline CDR1 is SGHKS and CDR2 is YYEKEE (reference sequence). The CDR3 length is 16 residues. The ends lost 0 bases at V and 8 bases at J; junction bases unmatched: 11. The DNA for the CDR3 is TGTGCCAGCAGCTTGGTGTCTGGCGGGAGTCATCATGAGCAGTTCTTC. Its protein product is CASSLVSGGSHHEQFF.

Only one count was recorded for this clone. The chain employs TRBV28 and TRBJ1-2, with TRBD1 matching 7 bases. V lost 2 bases to trimming and J lost 7 bases; unmatched junction nucleotides: 7. Looked up from germline, CDR1 is MDHEN and CDR2 is SYDVKM. The CDR3 is 14 residues long. CDR3 sequence reads: CASSLQGGVGGYTF. The CDR3 DNA reads TGTGCCAGCAGTTTACAGGGGGGCGTTGGTGGCTACACCTTC.